This T cell receptor (beta chain) was retrieved from a study of blood T cell repertoires in COVID-19. For the study at large: The analysed material was cDNA or gDNA that came from T cells, B-cell-depleted T cells, or PBMCs.

TCRdb keeps only in-frame clones here, not all; method: immunoSEQ multiplex PCR. The sample has around 200,000 clones; around 89% are singletons. This clone was seen just once. The ends were cut back, 5 bases at V and 2 bases at J, with 12 bases in the middle. Germline V gene sequence: CDR1 SGHVS, CDR2 FQNEAQ. This CDR3 has 15 amino acids. Donors in Cohort 3 who had recovered were those with two negative PCRs, healthcare professional clearance, or resolution of their symptoms. The receptor comes from a woman younger than 45 who had recovered from COVID-19. The sequencing sample was made of PBMCs or T cells enriched from blood (not recorded which). The chain employs TRBV7-8 and TRBJ1-4; D perhaps matches TRBD1 (6 bases). The CDR3: CASSVDSVTNEKLFF. The DNA for the CDR3 is TGTGCCAGCAGCGTGGACAGTGTTACTAATGAAAAACTGTTTTTT.